The rows below give T cell receptor beta chains drawn from one sample of a study of T cell repertoires in cytomegalovirus infection. TCRdb reprocessed the reads with MiXCR, giving one entry per CDR3 protein. The sample yields under 100,000 distinct CDR3 sequences, more than 3.5% seen once. The sequenced material came from PBMCs. These receptors all come from a human donor in good health (CMV status not recorded). Some clones in this sample may be carry-over from other donors' samples. The CDR3 runs from the conserved cysteine through the conserved F or W. D genes are given only for firm matches. Clone sizes are shown as how often the clone was seen (once, few, many) or a class if it is expanded.

v_call	d_call	j_call	clone_size	cdr3_aa	cdr3_nt
TRBV12-3/TRBV12-4	-	TRBJ2-1	many	CASSPAKLANEQFF	TGTGCCAGCAGCCCCGCCAAACTAGCTAATGAGCAGTTCTTC
TRBV6-2/TRBV6-3	-	TRBJ2-3	many	CASSFRGPSPDTQYF	TGTGCCAGCAGTTTTCGCGGTCCCAGTCCAGATACGCAGTATTTT
TRBV28	-	TRBJ1-1	many	CASGTGRENTEAFF	TGTGCCAGTGGAACCGGCCGGGAGAACACTGAAGCTTTCTTT
TRBV12-3/TRBV12-4	TRBD1	TRBJ1-5	many	CASSLRQGAGNQPQHF	TGTGCCAGCAGTTTGCGACAGGGGGCTGGCAATCAGCCCCAGCATTTT
TRBV19	-	TRBJ1-1	many	CASSIQGFGTEAFF	TGTGCCAGTAGTATCCAGGGATTCGGCACTGAAGCTTTCTTT
TRBV7-2	-	TRBJ1-3	many	CASSLGGQSPGNTIYF	TGTGCCAGCAGCCTAGGTGGACAATCCCCTGGAAACACCATATATTTT
TRBV6-2/TRBV6-3	-	TRBJ2-7	many	CASSSGHPYEQYF	TGTGCCAGCAGTTCCGGACATCCCTACGAGCAGTACTTC
TRBV7-2	-	TRBJ1-1	many	CASTPGTAYTEAFF	TGTGCCAGCACCCCGGGTACGGCTTACACTGAAGCTTTCTTT
TRBV19	-	TRBJ2-3	many	CASSIVPGPDTQYF	TGTGCCAGTAGTATAGTTCCGGGGCCAGATACGCAGTATTTT
TRBV7-2	-	TRBJ1-2	many	CASSPGGQGTNYGYTF	TGTGCCAGCAGCCCCGGGGGGCAGGGGACTAACTATGGCTACACCTTC
TRBV6-2/TRBV6-3	-	TRBJ1-1	many	CASQTVSEAFF	TGTGCCAGCCAGACAGTATCTGAAGCTTTCTTT
TRBV30	-	TRBJ1-6	few	CAWSSGMSFNSPLHF	TGTGCCTGGAGTTCCGGGATGTCTTTTAATTCGCCCCTCCACTTT
TRBV6-5	-	TRBJ2-4	many	CASRNSAGIGKNIQYF	TGTGCCAGCAGAAACTCCGCAGGGATAGGCAAAAACATTCAGTACTTC
TRBV5-5	-	TRBJ1-2	many	CASSPNGFYGYTF	TGTGCCAGCAGCCCAAACGGTTTCTATGGCTACACCTTC
TRBV7-9	-	TRBJ2-5	many	CASSFSGTQETQYF	TGTGCCAGCAGCTTCTCGGGGACCCAAGAGACCCAGTACTTC
TRBV12-3/TRBV12-4	-	TRBJ2-5	many	CASSFYRPGTQYF	TGTGCCAGCAGTTTTTACCGTCCCGGGACCCAGTACTTC
TRBV5-1	TRBD2	TRBJ2-1	many	CASSLGLAGQNEQFF	TGCGCCAGCAGCTTGGGCCTAGCGGGGCAGAATGAGCAGTTCTTC
TRBV7-2	-	TRBJ1-1	many	CASSQGQNTEAFF	TGTGCCAGCAGCCAGGGACAGAACACTGAAGCTTTCTTT
TRBV19	-	TRBJ1-5	many	CASSRKSNQPQHF	TGTGCCAGTAGTAGGAAGTCGAATCAGCCCCAGCATTTT
TRBV12-3/TRBV12-4	-	TRBJ2-2	many	CASKALRAGELFF	TGTGCCAGCAAAGCCCTCAGGGCCGGGGAGCTGTTTTTT
TRBV4-1	TRBD1	TRBJ2-1	many	CASSQESQGAYNEQFF	TGCGCCAGCAGCCAAGAGTCCCAGGGGGCTTACAATGAGCAGTTCTTC
TRBV28	-	TRBJ1-2	many	CASSRDIYGYTF	TGTGCCAGCAGTAGGGACATATATGGCTACACCTTC
TRBV7-2	-	TRBJ2-1	many	CASSLARFNGEQFF	TGTGCCAGCAGCTTAGCGCGTTTTAACGGTGAGCAGTTCTTC
TRBV7-9	-	TRBJ1-1	many	CASSLTWTAEAFF	TGTGCCAGCAGCTTAACGTGGACGGCCGAGGCTTTCTTT
TRBV12-3/TRBV12-4	-	TRBJ1-2	many	CASSLRQSGYGYTF	TGTGCCAGCAGTTTAAGACAGTCGGGGTATGGCTACACCTTC
TRBV20-1	TRBD2	TRBJ2-1	many	CSARLAGGRHEQFF	TGCAGTGCCAGACTAGCGGGGGGGCGTCATGAGCAGTTCTTC
TRBV2	-	TRBJ1-5	many	CASRGGWGARGGNQPQHF	TGTGCCAGCAGGGGAGGGTGGGGAGCCCGGGGAGGCAATCAGCCCCAGCATTTT
TRBV27	-	TRBJ2-6	many	CASSPTHSGSGANVLTF	TGTGCCAGCAGTCCCACCCACTCGGGCTCTGGGGCCAACGTCCTGACTTTC
TRBV28	-	TRBJ2-3	many	CASAGGRDTQYF	TGTGCCAGCGCAGGGGGGAGGGATACGCAGTATTTT
TRBV28	-	TRBJ1-4	many	CASGNGRPTNEKLFF	TGTGCCAGCGGAAACGGACGTCCAACTAATGAAAAACTGTTTTTT
TRBV19	TRBD1	TRBJ1-2	many	CASTPRDSLGYTF	TGTGCCAGTACCCCCCGGGACAGCCTTGGCTACACCTTC
TRBV12-3/TRBV12-4	-	TRBJ1-2	many	CAIKSEGQVGYTF	TGTGCCATCAAGTCCGAGGGTCAGGTTGGCTACACCTTC
TRBV5-1	-	TRBJ2-7	many	CASSLIAGVGEQYF	TGCGCCAGCAGCTTGATCGCCGGGGTGGGGGAGCAGTACTTC
TRBV6-2/TRBV6-3	-	TRBJ2-3	many	CASRSRHSTDTQYF	TGTGCCAGCAGATCACGACACTCCACAGATACGCAGTATTTT
TRBV29-1	-	TRBJ2-3	many	CSVREGVDTQYF	TGCAGCGTTCGAGAGGGGGTGGATACGCAGTATTTT
TRBV18	-	TRBJ2-7	many	CASSPRGRELYEQYF	TGTGCCAGCTCACCACGCGGCAGGGAACTCTACGAGCAGTACTTC
TRBV5-4	-	TRBJ1-6	many	CASSNADNSPLHF	TGTGCCAGCAGCAACGCCGATAATTCACCCCTCCACTTT
TRBV2	-	TRBJ1-6	many	CASRDSPLHF	TGTGCCAGCAGAGATTCACCCCTCCACTTT
TRBV7-2	-	TRBJ1-3	many	CASSLLRNTIYF	TGTGCCAGCAGCTTACTGAGAAACACCATATATTTT
TRBV7-3	TRBD2	TRBJ2-1	many	CASSLTGGTSGGNNEQFF	TGTGCCAGCAGCTTAACGGGGGGGACTAGCGGGGGGAACAATGAGCAGTTCTTC
TRBV7-2	-	TRBJ1-5	many	CASSSRRGDQPQHF	TGTGCCAGCAGCTCAAGACGGGGTGACCAGCCCCAGCATTTT
TRBV4-3	-	TRBJ2-4	many	CASSQDAGGNIQYF	TGCGCCAGCAGCCAAGACGCAGGCGGGAACATTCAGTACTTC
TRBV7-2	-	TRBJ1-2	many	CASNRLRSYGYTF	TGTGCCAGCAACCGTTTACGGTCCTATGGCTACACCTTC
TRBV14	TRBD2	TRBJ2-4	many	CASSLAGGNIQYF	TGTGCCAGCAGCCTAGCGGGAGGGAACATTCAGTACTTC
TRBV6-2/TRBV6-3	-	TRBJ1-5	many	CASSYAGGNQPQHF	TGTGCCAGCAGTTACGCAGGGGGCAATCAGCCCCAGCATTTT
TRBV7-3	TRBD2	TRBJ2-7	many	CASSFGTSGREQYF	TGTGCCAGCAGCTTCGGGACTAGCGGTCGCGAGCAGTACTTC
TRBV5-5	-	TRBJ1-5	many	CASSFLPGIQPQHF	TGTGCCAGCAGCTTTCTCCCAGGGATTCAGCCCCAGCATTTT
TRBV7-9	-	TRBJ2-7	many	CASSLAPPSTPHEQYF	TGTGCCAGCAGCTTAGCTCCCCCTTCAACCCCCCACGAGCAGTACTTC
TRBV7-9	-	TRBJ2-1	many	CASSRSQGFSSYNEQFF	TGTGCCAGCAGCCGATCACAGGGCTTTAGTTCCTACAATGAGCAGTTCTTC
TRBV10-3	TRBD1	TRBJ1-1	many	CAIRGQLNTEAFF	TGTGCCATCAGGGGACAGCTGAACACTGAAGCTTTCTTT
TRBV6-1	TRBD1	TRBJ1-4	many	CASVRDRENEKLFF	TGTGCCAGCGTCCGGGACAGAGAAAATGAAAAACTGTTTTTT
TRBV4-1	-	TRBJ2-1	many	CASSQGPKGNHEQFF	TGCGCCAGCAGCCAAGGCCCGAAAGGGAACCATGAGCAGTTCTTC
TRBV15	TRBD1	TRBJ2-6	many	CATSRDGDSTGANVLTF	TGTGCCACCAGCAGAGATGGGGACAGCACCGGGGCCAACGTCCTGACTTTC
TRBV7-2	TRBD1	TRBJ1-2	many	CASSARGTGGDGYTF	TGTGCCAGCAGCGCCCGCGGGACAGGGGGCGATGGCTACACCTTC
TRBV6-2/TRBV6-3	-	TRBJ1-5	many	CASSYPSLGQPQHF	TGTGCCAGCAGTTACCCCTCTCTGGGTCAGCCCCAGCATTTT
TRBV10-3	-	TRBJ1-1	many	CAISVTEDVNTEAFF	TGTGCCATCAGTGTCACGGAAGATGTGAACACTGAAGCTTTCTTT
TRBV6-8	-	TRBJ1-1	few	CASRWGNTEAFF	TGTGCCAGCAGATGGGGGAACACTGAAGCTTTCTTT
TRBV7-2	-	TRBJ2-7	many	CASSRSRGGGASYEQYF	TGTGCCAGCAGTCGAAGCAGGGGGGGGGGCGCGAGCTACGAGCAGTACTTC
TRBV10-3	-	TRBJ2-1	many	CAISEPRGVSYNEQFF	TGTGCCATCAGTGAGCCCAGGGGGGTCTCCTACAATGAGCAGTTCTTC
TRBV7-8	-	TRBJ1-6	many	CASSLGGGTQNSPLHF	TGTGCCAGCAGCCTAGGAGGTGGGACACAAAATTCACCCCTCCACTTT